This TCR beta chain was identified in a study of T cell responses to AZD1222 COVID-19 vaccine. Study-wide results and limits: Spike-specific TCR breadth and depth were elevated following two AZD1222 doses. Baseline seropositives among AZD1222 recipients totaled only six or seven. Donors, mostly white British, included more females; clonal diversity was possibly underestimated. Repertoires in all cases were sampled only once the peak T cell response had passed.

Sequencing used immunoSEQ multiplex PCR; TCRdb keeps in-frame clones, though not all of them. The data contain 150,000 to 200,000 clones, 94% of them singletons. The CDR3 has 15 amino acids. In germline, CDR1 is SEHNR, CDR2 FQNEAQ (reference sequence). The V gene lost 0 bases and the J gene lost 5 bases, with 10 bases spanning the gap. As to this clone: Its antigen is currently unknown.

Here the sequenced sample was peripheral blood, taken on day 0 of AZD1222 vaccination. The TCR sequence derives from an adult in good health. The chain uses TRBV7-9 and TRBJ2-2; D perhaps matches TRBD2 (5 bases). CDR3 amino acids: CASSLAGVGTGELFF. The CDR3 DNA reads as TGTGCCAGCAGCTTAGCGGGAGTAGGGACCGGGGAGCTGTTTTTT. The entire variable domain, with the rest obtained from reference TRBV7-9 and TRBJ2-2, is as follows: DTGVSQNPRHKITKRGQNVTFRCDPISEHNRLYWYRQTLGQGPEFLTYFQNEAQLEKSRLLSDRFSAERPKGSFSTLEIQRTEQGDSAMYLCASSLAGVGTGELFFGEGSRLTVL.